This T cell receptor (beta chain) was identified during a study of glioma-infiltrating T cells after dendritic cell vaccination. About the research overall: Dendritic cell vaccine was injected intradermally three times, biweekly.

TCRdb's table, derived via immunoSEQ multiplex PCR, lists solely in-frame clones and lacks some. Of more than 30,000 clones in the sample, 90% to 95% were seen once. CDR1 is MNHEY, CDR2 SMNVEV, per germline (reference sequence). V was trimmed by 3 bases and J by 7 bases, leaving 10 bases between them. The CDR3 sequence is 13 residues long. This clonotype was obtained from a human donor with glioblastoma. Sequenced here: blood, sampled before dendritic cell vaccination. The rearrangement joins TRBV27 to TRBJ2-4; D gene uncertain. CDR3 protein: CASSFQTGNIQYF. Here the CDR3 DNA reads TGTGCCAGCAGTTTCCAGACCGGGAACATTCAGTACTTC.